This is a list of T cell receptor beta chains from one sample in a study of radiotherapy plus CTLA-4 blockade in lung cancer. Repertoires were generated with immunoSEQ multiplex PCR, while TCRdb's copy carries only in-frame clones and drops some. The data hold about 88,000 clones, with roughly 78% observed a single time. Sequencing was performed on peripheral blood, taken from a patient treated with radiotherapy plus ipilimumab. Receptor source: a human donor with non-small cell lung cancer that progressed on radiotherapy plus ipilimumab. The CDR3 runs from the conserved cysteine through the conserved F or W. A D gene is named only where the DNA matches it firmly. Part of the rows lack a size; the others show once, few, many or a class for expanded clones.

v_call: TRBV7-9
j_call: TRBJ1-1
clone_size: NA
d_call: NA
cdr3_nt: TGTGCCAGCAGCCCGGAGGTTCTCCGAGCGGCTTTCTTT
cdr3_aa: CASSPEVLRAAFF

v_call: TRBV9
j_call: TRBJ2-1
clone_size: once
d_call: TRBD1
cdr3_nt: TGTGCCAGCGGAGAGGACAGGGCGGGGAATGAGCAGTTCTTC
cdr3_aa: CASGEDRAGNEQFF

v_call: TRBV28
j_call: TRBJ1-6
clone_size: NA
d_call: NA
cdr3_nt: TGTGCCAGCACCGGGGGTCTTGCTAATTCACCCCTCCACTTT
cdr3_aa: CASTGGLANSPLHF

v_call: TRBV28
j_call: TRBJ2-7
clone_size: NA
d_call: NA
cdr3_nt: TGTGCCAGCAGTTTACTTCCAGGGGTAACCTACGAGCAGTACTTC
cdr3_aa: CASSLLPGVTYEQYF

v_call: TRBV23-1
j_call: TRBJ1-4
clone_size: NA
d_call: NA
cdr3_nt: TGCGCCAGCAGTCTTTCGAGGGACCTGGGACATAATGAAAAACTGTTTTTT
cdr3_aa: CASSLSRDLGHNEKLFF

v_call: TRBV28
j_call: TRBJ1-1
clone_size: NA
d_call: NA
cdr3_nt: TGTGCCAGCAGTCAGGGACTTACGAACACTGAAGCTTTCTTT
cdr3_aa: CASSQGLTNTEAFF

v_call: TRBV5-1
j_call: TRBJ1-2
clone_size: NA
d_call: TRBD1
cdr3_nt: TGCGCCAGCGGGCAGGGGGACCATAACTATGGCTACACCTTC
cdr3_aa: CASGQGDHNYGYTF

v_call: TRBV6-5
j_call: TRBJ1-1
clone_size: NA
d_call: NA
cdr3_nt: TGTGCCAGCAGTTCCGGGGCAGGGAACACTGAAGCTTTCTTT
cdr3_aa: CASSSGAGNTEAFF

v_call: TRBV28
j_call: TRBJ1-2
clone_size: NA
d_call: NA
cdr3_nt: TGTGCCAGCAGTTACCCCGGGGTGGTCTATGGCTACACCTTC
cdr3_aa: CASSYPGVVYGYTF

v_call: TRBV9
j_call: TRBJ1-1
clone_size: medium-sized
d_call: NA
cdr3_nt: TGTGCCAGCAGCGTAGATATGAGGAACACTGAAGCTTTCTTT
cdr3_aa: CASSVDMRNTEAFF

v_call: TRBV9
j_call: TRBJ2-2
clone_size: NA
d_call: TRBD1
cdr3_nt: TGTGCCAGCAGCGTAGGTGGGACAGGATCCGAGGTGGAGCTGTTTTTT
cdr3_aa: CASSVGGTGSEVELFF

v_call: TRBV10-2
j_call: TRBJ2-1
clone_size: NA
d_call: TRBD2
cdr3_nt: TGCGCCAGCAGGTTCACTAGCGGGAGGTGGAATGAGCAGTTCTTC
cdr3_aa: CASRFTSGRWNEQFF

v_call: TRBV4-1
j_call: TRBJ1-2
clone_size: NA
d_call: NA
cdr3_nt: TGCGCCAGCAGCCAAGGGACCCAGAGGATAGGCTACACCTTC
cdr3_aa: CASSQGTQRIGYTF

v_call: TRBV28
j_call: TRBJ1-2
clone_size: NA
d_call: NA
cdr3_nt: TGTGCCAGCAGCACCATCGGGGCGAACTATGGCTACACCTTC
cdr3_aa: CASSTIGANYGYTF

v_call: TRBV7-3
j_call: TRBJ2-5
clone_size: NA
d_call: NA
cdr3_nt: TGTGCCAGCAGCTTAGGGGGGACGGAGACCCAGTACTTC
cdr3_aa: CASSLGGTETQYF

v_call: TRBV18
j_call: TRBJ2-5
clone_size: NA
d_call: TRBD2
cdr3_nt: TGTGCCAGCTCACGGGGACTAGCGAGCGAGACCCAGTACTTC
cdr3_aa: CASSRGLASETQYF